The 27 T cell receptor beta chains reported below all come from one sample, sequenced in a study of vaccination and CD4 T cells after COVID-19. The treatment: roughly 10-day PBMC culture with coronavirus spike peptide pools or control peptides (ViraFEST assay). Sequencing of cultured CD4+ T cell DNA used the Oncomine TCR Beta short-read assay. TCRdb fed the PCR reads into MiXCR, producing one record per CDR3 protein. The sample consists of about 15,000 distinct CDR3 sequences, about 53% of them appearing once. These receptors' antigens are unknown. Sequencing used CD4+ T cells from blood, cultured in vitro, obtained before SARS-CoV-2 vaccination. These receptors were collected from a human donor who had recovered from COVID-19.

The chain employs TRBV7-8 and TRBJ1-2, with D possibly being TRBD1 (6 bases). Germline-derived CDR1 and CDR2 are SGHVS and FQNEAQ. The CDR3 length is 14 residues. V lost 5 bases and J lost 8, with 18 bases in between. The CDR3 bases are TGTGCCAGCAGCCCCCCTGGGGGGCGGCCCGGCTACACCTTC. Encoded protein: CASSPPGGRPGYTF.

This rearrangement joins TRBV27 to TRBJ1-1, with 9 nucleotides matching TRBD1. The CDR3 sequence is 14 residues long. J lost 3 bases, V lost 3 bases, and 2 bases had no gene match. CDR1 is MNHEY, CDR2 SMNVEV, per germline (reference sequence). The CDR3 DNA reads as TGTGCCAGCAGTTTTAGGACAGGGGACACTGAAGCTTTCTTT. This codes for CASSFRTGDTEAFF.

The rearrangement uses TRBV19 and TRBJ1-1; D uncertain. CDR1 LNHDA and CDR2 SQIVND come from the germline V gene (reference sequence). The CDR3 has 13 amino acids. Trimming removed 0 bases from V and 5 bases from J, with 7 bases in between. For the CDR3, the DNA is TGTGCCAGTAGTATAGATCGGGAGACTGAAGCTTTCTTT. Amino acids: CASSIDRETEAFF.

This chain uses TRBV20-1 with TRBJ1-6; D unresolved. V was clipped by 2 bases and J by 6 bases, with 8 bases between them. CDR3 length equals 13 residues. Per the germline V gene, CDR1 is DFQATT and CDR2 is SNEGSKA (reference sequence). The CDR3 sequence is CSARPAANSPLHF. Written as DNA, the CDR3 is TGCAGTGCTAGACCAGCAGCTAATTCACCCCTCCACTTT.

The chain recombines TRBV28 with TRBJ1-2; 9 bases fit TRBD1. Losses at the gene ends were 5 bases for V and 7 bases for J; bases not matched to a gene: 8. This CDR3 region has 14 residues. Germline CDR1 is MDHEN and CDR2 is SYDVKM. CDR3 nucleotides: TGTGCCAGCAGTCCCGGGACAGGGTTCGGTGGCTACACCTTC. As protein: CASSPGTGFGGYTF.

CDR3 amino acids: CASSTRQGDSPLHF. The CDR3 DNA follows: TGTGCCAGTAGTACGAGACAGGGTGACTCACCCCTCCACTTT. The rearrangement uses TRBV19 and TRBJ1-6; 7 bases align to TRBD1. Germline lookup yields CDR1 LNHDA and CDR2 SQIVND (reference sequence). After removal of 4 bases from V and 10 bases from J, the junction contained 7 bases not matched to a gene. CDR3 length: 14 amino acids. Based on the CDR3 plus reference TRBV19 and TRBJ1-6, the full variable domain is DGGITQSPKYLFRKEGQNVTLSCEQNLNHDAMYWYRQDPGQGLRLIYYSQIVNDFQKGDIAEGYSVSREKKESFPLTVTSAQKNPTAFYLCASSTRQGDSPLHFGNGTRLTVT.

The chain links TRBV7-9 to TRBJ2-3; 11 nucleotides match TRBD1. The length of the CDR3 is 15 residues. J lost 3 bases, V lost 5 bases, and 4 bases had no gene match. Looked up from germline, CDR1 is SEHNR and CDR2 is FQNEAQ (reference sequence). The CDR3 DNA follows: TGTGCCAGCAGCCCTGGGACAGGGGGAACAGATACGCAGTATTTT. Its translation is CASSPGTGGTDTQYF.

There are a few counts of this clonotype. CDR3 sequence reads: CASSLGLTGNTIYF. Here the CDR3 DNA reads TGTGCCAGCAGCTTAGGACTGACTGGAAACACCATATATTTT. This chain uses TRBV7-9 with TRBJ1-3; no clear D gene. The germline V gene has CDR1 SEHNR and CDR2 FQNEAQ (reference sequence). V lost 1 base and J 2 bases, leaving 6 bases between the germline ends. The CDR3 loop spans 14 amino acids.

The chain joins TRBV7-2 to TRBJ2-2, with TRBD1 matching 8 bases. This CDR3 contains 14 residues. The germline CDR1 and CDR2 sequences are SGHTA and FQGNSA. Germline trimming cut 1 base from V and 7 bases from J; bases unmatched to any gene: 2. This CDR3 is CASSLGQGIGELFF. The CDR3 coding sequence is TGTGCCAGCAGCTTAGGACAGGGGATCGGGGAGCTGTTTTTT.

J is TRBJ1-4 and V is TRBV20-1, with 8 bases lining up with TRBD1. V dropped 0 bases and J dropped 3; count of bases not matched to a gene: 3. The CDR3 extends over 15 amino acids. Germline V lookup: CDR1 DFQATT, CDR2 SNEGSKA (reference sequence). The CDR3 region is CSARDPGQANEKLFF. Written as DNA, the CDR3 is TGCAGTGCTAGAGACCCGGGACAGGCTAATGAAAAACTGTTTTTT.

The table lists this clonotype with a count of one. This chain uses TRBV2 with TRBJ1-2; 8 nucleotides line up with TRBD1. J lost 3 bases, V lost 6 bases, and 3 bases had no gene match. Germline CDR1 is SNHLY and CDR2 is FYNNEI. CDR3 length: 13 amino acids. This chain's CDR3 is CASSKGQDYGYTF. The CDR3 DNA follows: TGTGCCAGCAGCAAGGGACAGGACTATGGCTACACCTTC.

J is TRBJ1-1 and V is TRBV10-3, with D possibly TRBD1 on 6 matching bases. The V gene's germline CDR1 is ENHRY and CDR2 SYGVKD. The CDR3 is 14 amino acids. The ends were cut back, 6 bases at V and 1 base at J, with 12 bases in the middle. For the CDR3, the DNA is TGTGCCATCAGCGACCCCAGGGGGAACACTGAAGCTTTCTTT. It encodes CAISDPRGNTEAFF.

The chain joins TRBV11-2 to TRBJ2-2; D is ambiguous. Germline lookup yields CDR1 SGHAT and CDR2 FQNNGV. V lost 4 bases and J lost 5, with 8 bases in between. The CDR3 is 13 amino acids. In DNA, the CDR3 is TGTGCCAGCAGCTCCCTGCGAACCGGGGAGCTGTTTTTT. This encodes CASSSLRTGELFF.

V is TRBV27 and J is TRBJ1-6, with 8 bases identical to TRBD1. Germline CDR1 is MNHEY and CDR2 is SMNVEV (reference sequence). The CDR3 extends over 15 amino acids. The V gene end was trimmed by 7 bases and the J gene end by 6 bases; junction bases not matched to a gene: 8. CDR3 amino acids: CASTFLDRGNSPLHF. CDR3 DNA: TGTGCCAGCACCTTCCTAGACAGGGGTAATTCACCCCTCCACTTT.

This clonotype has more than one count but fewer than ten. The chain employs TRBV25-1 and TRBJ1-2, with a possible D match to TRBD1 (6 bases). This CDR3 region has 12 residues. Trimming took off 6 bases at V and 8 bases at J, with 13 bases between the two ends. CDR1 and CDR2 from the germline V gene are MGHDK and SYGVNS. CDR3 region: CASRDLGGGYTF. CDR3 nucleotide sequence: TGTGCCAGCAGAGACTTGGGGGGCGGCTACACCTTC.

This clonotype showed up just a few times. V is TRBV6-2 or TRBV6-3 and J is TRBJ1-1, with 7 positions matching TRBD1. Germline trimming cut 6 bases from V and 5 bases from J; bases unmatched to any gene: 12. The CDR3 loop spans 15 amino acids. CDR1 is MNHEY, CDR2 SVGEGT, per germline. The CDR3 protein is CASRERGRQGTEAFF. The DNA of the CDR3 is TGTGCCAGCAGGGAGCGTGGAAGACAGGGAACTGAAGCTTTCTTT.

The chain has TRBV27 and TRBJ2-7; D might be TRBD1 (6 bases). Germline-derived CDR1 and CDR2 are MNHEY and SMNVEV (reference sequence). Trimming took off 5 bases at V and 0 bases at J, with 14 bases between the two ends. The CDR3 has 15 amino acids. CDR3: CASSTRGQSSYEQYF. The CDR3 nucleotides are TGTGCCAGCAGTACCAGAGGACAGAGCTCCTACGAGCAGTACTTC.

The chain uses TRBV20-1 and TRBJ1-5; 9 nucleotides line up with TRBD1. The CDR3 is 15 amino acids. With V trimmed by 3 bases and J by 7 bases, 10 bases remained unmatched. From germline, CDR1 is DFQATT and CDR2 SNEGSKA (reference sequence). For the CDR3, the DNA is TGCAGTGCTAGGAAACCGGGACAGGGTAAACAGCCCCAGCATTTT. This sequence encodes CSARKPGQGKQPQHF.

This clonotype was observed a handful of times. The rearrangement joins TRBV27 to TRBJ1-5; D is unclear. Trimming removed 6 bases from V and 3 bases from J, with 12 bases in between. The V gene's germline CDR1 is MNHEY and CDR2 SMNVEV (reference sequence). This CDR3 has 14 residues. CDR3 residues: CASRPGRFNQPQHF. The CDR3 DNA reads TGTGCCAGCAGACCCGGACGGTTCAATCAGCCCCAGCATTTT.

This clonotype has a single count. CDR3 amino acids: CASSPDLAASYEQYF. The CDR3 DNA reads TGTGCCAGCAGCCCTGATCTGGCGGCCTCCTACGAGCAGTACTTC. The chain combines TRBV5-6 with TRBJ2-7; D is unresolved. Germline CDR1 is SGHDT and CDR2 is YYEEEE. V gave up 4 bases and J gave up 0 bases, with 14 bases separating them. The CDR3 has 15 residues.

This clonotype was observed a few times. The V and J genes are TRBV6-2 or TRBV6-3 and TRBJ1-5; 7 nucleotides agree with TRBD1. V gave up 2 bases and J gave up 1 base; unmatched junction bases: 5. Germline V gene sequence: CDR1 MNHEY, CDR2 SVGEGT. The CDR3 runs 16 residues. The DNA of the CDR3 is TGTGCCAGCAGTTACAGGGGGCTGGGGAGCAATCAGCCCCAGCATTTT. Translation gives CASSYRGLGSNQPQHF.

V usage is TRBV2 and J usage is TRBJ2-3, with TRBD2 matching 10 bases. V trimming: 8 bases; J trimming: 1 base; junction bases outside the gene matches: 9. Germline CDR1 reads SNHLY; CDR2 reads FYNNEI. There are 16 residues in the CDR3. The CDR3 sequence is CASPNPAGGGTDTQYF. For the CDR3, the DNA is TGTGCCAGCCCCAACCCAGCGGGGGGGGGCACAGATACGCAGTATTTT.

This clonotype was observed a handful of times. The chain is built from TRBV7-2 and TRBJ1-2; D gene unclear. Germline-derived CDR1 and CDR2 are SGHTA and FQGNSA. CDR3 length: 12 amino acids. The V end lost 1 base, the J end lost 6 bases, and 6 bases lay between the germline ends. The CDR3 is CASSLDVHGYTF. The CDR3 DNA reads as TGTGCCAGCAGCTTAGATGTTCATGGCTACACCTTC. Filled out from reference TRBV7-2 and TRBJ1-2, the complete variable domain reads GAGVSQSPSNKVTEKGKDVELRCDPISGHTALYWYRQSLGQGLEFLIYFQGNSAPDKSGLPSDRFSAERTGGSVSTLTIQRTQQEDSAVYLCASSLDVHGYTFGSGTRLTVV.

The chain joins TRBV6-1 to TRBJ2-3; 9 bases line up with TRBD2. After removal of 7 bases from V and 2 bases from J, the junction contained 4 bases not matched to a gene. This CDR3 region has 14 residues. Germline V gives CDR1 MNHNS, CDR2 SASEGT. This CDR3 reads CASTLAGFTDTQYF. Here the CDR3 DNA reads TGTGCCAGCACCCTAGCGGGATTCACAGATACGCAGTATTTT.

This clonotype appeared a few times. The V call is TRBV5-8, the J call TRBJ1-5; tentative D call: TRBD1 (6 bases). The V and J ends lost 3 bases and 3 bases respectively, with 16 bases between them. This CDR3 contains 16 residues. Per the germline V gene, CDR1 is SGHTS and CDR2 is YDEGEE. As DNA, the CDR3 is TGTGCCAGCAGCTGGGGGACATCAAGACCCAATCAGCCCCAGCATTTT. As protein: CASSWGTSRPNQPQHF.

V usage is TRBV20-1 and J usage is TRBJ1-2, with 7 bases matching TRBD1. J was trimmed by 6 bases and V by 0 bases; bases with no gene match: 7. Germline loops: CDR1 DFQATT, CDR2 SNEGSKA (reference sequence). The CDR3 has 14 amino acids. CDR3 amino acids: CSARDYDRVHGYTF. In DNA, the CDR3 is TGCAGTGCTAGAGACTACGACAGGGTACATGGCTACACCTTC.

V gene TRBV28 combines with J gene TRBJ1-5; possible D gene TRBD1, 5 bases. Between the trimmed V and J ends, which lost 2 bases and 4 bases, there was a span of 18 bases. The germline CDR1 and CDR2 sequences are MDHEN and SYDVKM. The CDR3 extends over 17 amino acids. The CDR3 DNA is TGTGCCAGCAGTTTAGACCGATCAGCAGGGCCTAATCAGCCCCAGCATTTT. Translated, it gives CASSLDRSAGPNQPQHF.